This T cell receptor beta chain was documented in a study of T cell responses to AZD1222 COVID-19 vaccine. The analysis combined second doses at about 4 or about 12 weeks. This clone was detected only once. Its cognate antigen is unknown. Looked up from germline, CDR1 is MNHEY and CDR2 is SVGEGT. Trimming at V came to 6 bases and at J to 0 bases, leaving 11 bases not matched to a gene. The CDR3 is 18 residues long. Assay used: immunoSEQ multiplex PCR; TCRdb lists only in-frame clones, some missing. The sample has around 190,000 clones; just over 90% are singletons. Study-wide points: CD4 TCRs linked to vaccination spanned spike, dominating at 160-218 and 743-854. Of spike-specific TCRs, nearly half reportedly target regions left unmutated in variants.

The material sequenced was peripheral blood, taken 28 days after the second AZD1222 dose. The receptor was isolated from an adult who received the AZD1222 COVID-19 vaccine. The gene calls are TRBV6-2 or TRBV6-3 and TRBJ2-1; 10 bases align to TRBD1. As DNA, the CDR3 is TGTGCCAGCAGCCCTCGGGACAGGGGACCTCCCTCCTACAATGAGCAGTTCTTC. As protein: CASSPRDRGPPSYNEQFF.